This paragraph reports one TCR beta chain. The CDR3 is 15 residues long. The germline V gene encodes CDR1 MGHDK and CDR2 SYGVNS. J gave up 5 bases and V 2 bases, and 8 bases lay outside the gene matches. The data stem from a study of metastatic and nonmetastatic thyroid tumors. Study-wide context: For malignant and benign thyroid patients, tumor or nodule tissue and blood were the sources whose repertoires were compared.

The entire patient cohort was treatment-naive prior to thyroid surgery. TCRdb re-called clones via MiXCR from the PCR reads. Here the sample spans about 40,000 clones, 11% being singletons. What was sequenced was blood. V usage is TRBV25-1 and J usage is TRBJ1-2; 7 nucleotides align to TRBD1. The clonotype was recovered from a female donor with papillary thyroid cancer or a benign thyroid nodule (not recorded which). Some clones in this sample may be carry-over from other donors' samples. CDR3 sequence reads: CASSETRDSYYGYTF. The CDR3 coding sequence is TGTGCCAGCAGTGAAACGCGGGACAGTTATTATGGCTACACCTTC.